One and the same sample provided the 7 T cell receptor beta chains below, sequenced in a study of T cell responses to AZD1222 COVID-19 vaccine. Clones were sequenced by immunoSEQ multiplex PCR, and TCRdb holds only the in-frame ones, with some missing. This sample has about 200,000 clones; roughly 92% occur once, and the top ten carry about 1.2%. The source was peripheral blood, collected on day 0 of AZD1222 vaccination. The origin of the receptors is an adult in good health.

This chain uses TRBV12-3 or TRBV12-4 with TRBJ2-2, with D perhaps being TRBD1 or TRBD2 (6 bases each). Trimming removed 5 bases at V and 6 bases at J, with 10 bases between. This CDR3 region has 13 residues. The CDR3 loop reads CASSHRGPGELFF. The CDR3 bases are TGTGCCAGCAGTCATCGGGGGCCCGGGGAGCTGTTTTTT.

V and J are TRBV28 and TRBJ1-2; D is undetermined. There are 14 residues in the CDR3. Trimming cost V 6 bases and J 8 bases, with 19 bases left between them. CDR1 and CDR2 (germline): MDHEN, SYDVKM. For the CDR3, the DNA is TGTGCCAGCAGAACCGGGTCGAACTCCTGGGGCTACACCTTC. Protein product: CASRTGSNSWGYTF.

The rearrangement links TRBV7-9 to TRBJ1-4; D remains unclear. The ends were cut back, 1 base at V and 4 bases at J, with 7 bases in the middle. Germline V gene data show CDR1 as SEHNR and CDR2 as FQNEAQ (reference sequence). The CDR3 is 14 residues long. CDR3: CASSLGEINEKLFF. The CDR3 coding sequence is TGTGCCAGCAGCTTAGGGGAGATTAATGAAAAACTGTTTTTT.

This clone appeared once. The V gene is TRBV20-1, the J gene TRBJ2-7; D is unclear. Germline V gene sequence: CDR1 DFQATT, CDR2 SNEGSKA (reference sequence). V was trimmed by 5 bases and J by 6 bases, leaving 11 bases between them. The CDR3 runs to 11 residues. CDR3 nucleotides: TGCAGTGCTCCTGGGCTCCTCGAGCAGTACTTC. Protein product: CSAPGLLEQYF.

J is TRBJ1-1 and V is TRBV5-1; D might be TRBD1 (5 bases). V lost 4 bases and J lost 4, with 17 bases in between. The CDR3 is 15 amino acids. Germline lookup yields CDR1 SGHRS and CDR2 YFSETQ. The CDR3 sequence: CASSPRGGVGTEAFF. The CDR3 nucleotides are TGCGCCAGCAGCCCACGGGGGGGTGTGGGCACTGAAGCTTTCTTT. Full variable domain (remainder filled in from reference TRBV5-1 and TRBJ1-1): KAGVTQTPRYLIKTRGQQVTLSCSPISGHRSVSWYQQTPGQGLQFLFEYFSETQRNKGNFPGRFSGRQFSNSRSEMNVSTLELGDSALYLCASSPRGGVGTEAFFGQGTRLTVV.

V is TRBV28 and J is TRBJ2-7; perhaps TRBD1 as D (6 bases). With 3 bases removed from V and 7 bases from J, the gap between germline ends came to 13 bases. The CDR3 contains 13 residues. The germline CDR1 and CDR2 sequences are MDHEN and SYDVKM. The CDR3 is CASSFGGPGEQYF. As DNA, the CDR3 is TGTGCCAGCAGTTTTGGGGGCCCGGGTGAGCAGTACTTC. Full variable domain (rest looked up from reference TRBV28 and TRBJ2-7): DVKVTQSSRYLVKRTGEKVFLECVQDMDHENMFWYRQDPGLGLRLIYFSYDVKMKEKGDIPEGYSVSREKKERFSLILESASTNQTSMYLCASSFGGPGEQYFGPGTRLTVT.

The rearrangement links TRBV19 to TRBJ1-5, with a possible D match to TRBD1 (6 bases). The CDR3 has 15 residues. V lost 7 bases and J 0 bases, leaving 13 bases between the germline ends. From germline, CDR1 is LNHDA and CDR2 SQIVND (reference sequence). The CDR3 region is CASTQGWNSNQPQHF. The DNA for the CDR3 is TGTGCCAGTACCCAGGGGTGGAATAGCAATCAGCCCCAGCATTTT.